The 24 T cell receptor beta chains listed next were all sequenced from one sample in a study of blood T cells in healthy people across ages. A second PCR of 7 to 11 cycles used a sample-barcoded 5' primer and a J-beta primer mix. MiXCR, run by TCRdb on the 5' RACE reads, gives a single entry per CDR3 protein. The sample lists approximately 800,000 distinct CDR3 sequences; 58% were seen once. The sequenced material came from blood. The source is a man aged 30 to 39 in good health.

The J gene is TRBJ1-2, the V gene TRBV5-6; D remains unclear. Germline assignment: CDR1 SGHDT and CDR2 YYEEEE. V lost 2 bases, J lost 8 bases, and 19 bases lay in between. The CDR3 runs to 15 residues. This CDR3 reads CASSFRRRGMGGYTF. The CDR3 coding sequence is TGTGCCAGCAGCTTCCGCAGACGGGGTATGGGGGGCTACACCTTC.

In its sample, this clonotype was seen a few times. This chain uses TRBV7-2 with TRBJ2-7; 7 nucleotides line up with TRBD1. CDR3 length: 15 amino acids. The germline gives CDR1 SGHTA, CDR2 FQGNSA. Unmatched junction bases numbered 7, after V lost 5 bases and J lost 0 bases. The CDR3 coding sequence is TGTGCCAGCAGCCTACTCGGGACAGCCTCCTACGAGCAGTACTTC. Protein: CASSLLGTASYEQYF.

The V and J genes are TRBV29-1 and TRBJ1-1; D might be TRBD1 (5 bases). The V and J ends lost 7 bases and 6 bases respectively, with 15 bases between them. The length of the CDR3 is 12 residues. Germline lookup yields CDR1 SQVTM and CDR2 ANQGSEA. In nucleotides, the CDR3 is TGCAGCGCGGACAATCAGGGAGCTGAAGCTTTCTTT. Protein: CSADNQGAEAFF.

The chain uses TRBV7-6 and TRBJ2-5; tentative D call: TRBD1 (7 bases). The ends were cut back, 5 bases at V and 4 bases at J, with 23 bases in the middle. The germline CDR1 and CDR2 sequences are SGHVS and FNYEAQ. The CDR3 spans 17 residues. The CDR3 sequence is CASSPLGGTVWAETQYF. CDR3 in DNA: TGTGCCAGCAGCCCATTAGGGGGGACAGTCTGGGCAGAGACCCAGTACTTC.

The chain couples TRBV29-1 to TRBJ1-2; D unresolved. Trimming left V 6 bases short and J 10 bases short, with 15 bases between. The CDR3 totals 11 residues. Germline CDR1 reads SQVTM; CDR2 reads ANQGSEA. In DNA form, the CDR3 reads TGCAGCGTGGATACGGGGTCTGACTACACCTTC. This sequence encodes CSVDTGSDYTF.

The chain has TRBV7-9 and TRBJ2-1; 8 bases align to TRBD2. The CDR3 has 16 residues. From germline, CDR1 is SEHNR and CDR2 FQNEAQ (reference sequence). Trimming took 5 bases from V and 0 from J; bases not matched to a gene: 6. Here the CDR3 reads CASSTTGGVSYNEQFF. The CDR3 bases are TGTGCCAGCAGCACCACGGGGGGGGTCTCCTACAATGAGCAGTTCTTC.

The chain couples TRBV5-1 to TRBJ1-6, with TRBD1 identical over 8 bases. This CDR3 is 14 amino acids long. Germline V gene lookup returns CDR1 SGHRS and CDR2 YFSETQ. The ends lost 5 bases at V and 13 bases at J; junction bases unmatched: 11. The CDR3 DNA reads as TGCGCCAGCAGATACGGACAGGGTACCGCGCCCCTCCACTTT. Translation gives CASRYGQGTAPLHF.

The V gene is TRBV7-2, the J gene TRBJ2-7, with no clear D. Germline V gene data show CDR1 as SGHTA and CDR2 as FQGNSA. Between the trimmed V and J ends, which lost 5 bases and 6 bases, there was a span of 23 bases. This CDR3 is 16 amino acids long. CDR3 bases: TGTGCCAGCAGCGTTGTAGGTAATAGACCTAGGCGCGAGCAGTACTTC. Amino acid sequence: CASSVVGNRPRREQYF. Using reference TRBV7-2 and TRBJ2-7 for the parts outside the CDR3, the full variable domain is GAGVSQSPSNKVTEKGKDVELRCDPISGHTALYWYRQSLGQGLEFLIYFQGNSAPDKSGLPSDRFSAERTGGSVSTLTIQRTQQEDSAVYLCASSVVGNRPRREQYFGPGTRLTVT.

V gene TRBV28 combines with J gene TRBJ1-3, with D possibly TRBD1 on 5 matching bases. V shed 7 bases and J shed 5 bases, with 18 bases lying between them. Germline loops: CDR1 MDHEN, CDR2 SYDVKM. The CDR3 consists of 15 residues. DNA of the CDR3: TGTGCCAGCACACCCGGGGCCAATAAGAGAAACACCATATATTTT. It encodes CASTPGANKRNTIYF.

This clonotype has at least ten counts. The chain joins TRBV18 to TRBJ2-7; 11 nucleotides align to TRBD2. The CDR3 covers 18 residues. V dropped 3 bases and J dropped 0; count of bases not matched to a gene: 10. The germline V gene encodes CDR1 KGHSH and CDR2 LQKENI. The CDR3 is CASSPRGPSGRYSYEQYF. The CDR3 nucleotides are TGTGCCAGCTCACCGCGTGGGCCTAGCGGGAGGTACTCCTACGAGCAGTACTTC.

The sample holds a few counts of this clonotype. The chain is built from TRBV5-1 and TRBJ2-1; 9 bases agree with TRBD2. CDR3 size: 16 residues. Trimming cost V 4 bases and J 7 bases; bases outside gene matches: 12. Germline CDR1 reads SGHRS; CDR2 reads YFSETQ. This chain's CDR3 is CASSPAVGSGRNEQFF. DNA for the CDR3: TGCGCCAGCAGCCCCGCCGTGGGTAGCGGGAGAAATGAGCAGTTCTTC.

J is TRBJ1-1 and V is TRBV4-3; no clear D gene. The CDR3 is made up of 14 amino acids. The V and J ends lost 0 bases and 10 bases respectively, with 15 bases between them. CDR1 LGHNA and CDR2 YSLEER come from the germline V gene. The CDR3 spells CASSQDLEDRGAFF. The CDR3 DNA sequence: TGCGCCAGCAGCCAAGATCTCGAGGATCGGGGAGCTTTCTTT.

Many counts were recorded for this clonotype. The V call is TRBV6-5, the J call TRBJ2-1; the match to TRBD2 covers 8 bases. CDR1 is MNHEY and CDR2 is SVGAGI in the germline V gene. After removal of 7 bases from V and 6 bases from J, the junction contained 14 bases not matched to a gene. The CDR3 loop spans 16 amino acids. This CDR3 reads CASTTAGSGSPNEQFF. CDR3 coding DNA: TGTGCCAGCACCACCGCCGGAAGCGGGAGCCCCAATGAGCAGTTCTTC.

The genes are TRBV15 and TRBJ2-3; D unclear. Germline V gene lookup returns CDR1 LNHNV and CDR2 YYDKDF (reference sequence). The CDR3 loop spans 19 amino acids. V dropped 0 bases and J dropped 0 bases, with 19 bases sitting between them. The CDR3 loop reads CATSRDLGSGPPSTDTQYF. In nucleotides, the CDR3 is TGTGCCACCAGCAGAGATCTGGGATCCGGGCCTCCTAGCACAGATACGCAGTATTTT. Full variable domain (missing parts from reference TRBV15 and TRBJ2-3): DAMVIQNPRYQVTQFGKPVTLSCSQTLNHNVMYWYQQKSSQAPKLLFHYYDKDFNNEADTPDNFQSRRPNTSFCFLDIRSPGLGDTAMYLCATSRDLGSGPPSTDTQYFGPGTRLTVL.

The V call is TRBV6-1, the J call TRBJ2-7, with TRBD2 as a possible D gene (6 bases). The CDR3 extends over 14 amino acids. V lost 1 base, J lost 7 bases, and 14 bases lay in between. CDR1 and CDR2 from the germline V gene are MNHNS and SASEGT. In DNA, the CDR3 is TGTGCCAGCAGTGAAGTCCTTGGTGGGGGGGAGCAGTACTTC. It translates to CASSEVLGGGEQYF.

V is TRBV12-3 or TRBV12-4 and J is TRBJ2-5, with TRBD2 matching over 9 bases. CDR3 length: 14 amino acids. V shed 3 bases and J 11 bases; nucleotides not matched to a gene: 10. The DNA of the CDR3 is TGTGCCAGCAGTTTTCGTAGCGGGGGAAAGGGGCAGTACTTC. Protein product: CASSFRSGGKGQYF.

CDR3 amino acids: CASSPEGAYEQYF. The CDR3 region has the DNA TGTGCCAGCTCACCGGAAGGGGCCTACGAGCAGTACTTC. This chain links TRBV18 with TRBJ2-7; possibly TRBD1 for D (5 bases). The V end lost 3 bases, the J end lost 2 bases, and 8 bases lay between the germline ends. The germline V gene has CDR1 KGHSH and CDR2 LQKENI. CDR3 length: 13 amino acids.

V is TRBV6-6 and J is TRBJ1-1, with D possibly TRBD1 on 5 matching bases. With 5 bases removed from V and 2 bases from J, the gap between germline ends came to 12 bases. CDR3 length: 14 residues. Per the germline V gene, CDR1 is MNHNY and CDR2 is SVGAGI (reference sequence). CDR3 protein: CASSDPGDNTEAFF. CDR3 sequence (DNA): TGTGCCAGCAGTGATCCCGGGGACAACACTGAAGCTTTCTTT.

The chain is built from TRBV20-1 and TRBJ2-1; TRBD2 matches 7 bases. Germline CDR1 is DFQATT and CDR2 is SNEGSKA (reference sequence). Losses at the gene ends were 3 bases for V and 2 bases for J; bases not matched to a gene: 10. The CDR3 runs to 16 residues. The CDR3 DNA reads TGCAGTGCTAGTGGGCCTAGCGGAGACCCCTACAATGAGCAGTTCTTC. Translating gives CSASGPSGDPYNEQFF.

The CDR3 is CASSRGPPGGDEQFF. DNA of the CDR3: TGTGCCAGCAGCCGGGGACCCCCCGGGGGCGATGAGCAGTTCTTC. The rearrangement links TRBV11-3 to TRBJ2-1; D is perhaps TRBD1 or TRBD2 (6 bases each). CDR1 and CDR2 (germline): SGHNT, YENEEA. The CDR3 runs 15 residues. Trimming took off 5 bases at V and 8 bases at J, with 19 bases between the two ends.

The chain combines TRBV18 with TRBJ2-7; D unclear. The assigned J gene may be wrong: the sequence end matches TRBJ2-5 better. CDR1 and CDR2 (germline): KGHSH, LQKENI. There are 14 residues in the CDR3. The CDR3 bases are TGTGCCAGCTCACCGGCCGGTCTCGTGGAGACCCAGTACTTC. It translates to CASSPAGLVETQYF.

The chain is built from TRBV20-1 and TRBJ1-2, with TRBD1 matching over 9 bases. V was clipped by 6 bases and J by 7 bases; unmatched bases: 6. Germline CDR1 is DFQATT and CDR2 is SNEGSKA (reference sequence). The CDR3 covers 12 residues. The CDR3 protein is CSALQGAFGYTF. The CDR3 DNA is TGCAGTGCCTTACAGGGGGCTTTTGGCTACACCTTC.

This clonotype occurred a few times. Written as DNA, the CDR3 is TGTGCCGGGGGTCGAGTGGAGATGAACACTGAAGCTTTCTTT. This sequence encodes CAGGRVEMNTEAFF. The chain combines TRBV2 with TRBJ1-1; TRBD1 is a possible D gene (5 bases). The CDR3 loop spans 14 amino acids. CDR1 and CDR2 from the germline V gene are SNHLY and FYNNEI. Trimming took off 11 bases at V and 0 bases at J, with 16 bases between the two ends.

The CDR3 coding sequence is TGTGCCAGCAGCTTAAGGGAACTAGCGGGGGGCCAAGAGACCCAGTACTTC. Translated: CASSLRELAGGQETQYF. This rearrangement joins TRBV7-2 to TRBJ2-5; 12 positions match TRBD2. CDR1 SGHTA and CDR2 FQGNSA come from the germline V gene. The CDR3 totals 17 residues. The ends lost 2 bases at V and 1 base at J; junction bases unmatched: 5. Supplemented by reference TRBV7-2 and TRBJ2-5, the full variable domain reads GAGVSQSPSNKVTEKGKDVELRCDPISGHTALYWYRQSLGQGLEFLIYFQGNSAPDKSGLPSDRFSAERTGGSVSTLTIQRTQQEDSAVYLCASSLRELAGGQETQYFGPGTRLLVL.